Reported below is one T cell receptor (beta chain). What it binds is not known. The deep-level immunoSEQ assay was used. Per the study methods: From ImmunoSEQ came sequences covering only the junction and carrying no quality scores, so filtering differed. Data came from immunoSEQ multiplex PCR; TCRdb stores just in-frame clones and leaves some out. That table furnishes V, J and clone size, whereas the DNA furnished D and trimming. The repertoire includes more than 400,000 clones, about 84% of them detected once, and 12% sits in the top ten. The CDR3 length is 16 residues. The germline V gene has CDR1 SGHDN and CDR2 FVKESK. V gave up 4 bases and J gave up 4 bases, with 19 bases separating them. The record originates from a study of shared clonotypes between healthy human individuals. Study-level background: Sampling drew on donors who were a couple of women and three men aged 18 to 49.

Whole-study findings and limits: Sampling included only blood; tissue repertoires likely differ.

The sequencing sample was made of PBMCs. The V call is TRBV14, the J call TRBJ1-1; the D gene is possibly TRBD1 (6 bases). This TCR was sampled from a woman in her thirties or forties in good health. Some clones in this sample may be carry-over from other donors' samples. The CDR3 DNA reads as TGTGCCAGCAGCCTGTACCGGGGGCGCGGTATCACTGAAGCTTTCTTT. Translation: CASSLYRGRGITEAFF.